One and the same sample provided the 13 T cell receptor beta chains below, sequenced in a study of blood T cell repertoires in COVID-19. The assay was immunoSEQ multiplex PCR, and TCRdb's table has in-frame clones only and misses some. The table includes more than 85,000 clones, around 86% detected once. The specimen was peripheral blood. These receptor sequences come from a man between 45 and 60 years old with acute or convalescent COVID-19.

V and J are TRBV10-2 and TRBJ1-3; D unclear. The CDR3 runs 13 residues. The V end lost 6 bases, the J end lost 0 bases, and 6 bases lay between the germline ends. The germline CDR1 and CDR2 sequences are WSHSY and SAAADI. This CDR3 reads CASSPVSGNTIYF. As DNA, the CDR3 is TGCGCCAGCAGCCCCGTCTCTGGAAACACCATATATTTT.

This clone was counted a single time. This chain uses TRBV6-5 with TRBJ2-1; TRBD2 is a possible D gene (6 bases). The CDR3 is made up of 12 amino acids. The V gene lost 2 bases and the J gene lost 11 bases, with 10 bases spanning the gap. CDR1 and CDR2 (germline): MNHEY, SVGAGI. This CDR3 reads CASSYRAGQQFF. The CDR3 nucleotides are TGTGCCAGCAGTTACCGGGCGGGGCAGCAGTTCTTC.

The gene calls are TRBV5-1 and TRBJ2-5, with 7 bases lining up with TRBD2. Per germline, CDR1 SGHRS and CDR2 YFSETQ. J was trimmed by 6 bases and V by 4 bases; bases with no gene match: 9. The CDR3 loop spans 14 amino acids. The chain's CDR3 is CASSERGVGKTQYF. In DNA, the CDR3 is TGCGCCAGCAGCGAGCGGGGAGTCGGGAAGACCCAGTACTTC.

The chain links TRBV4-1 to TRBJ2-1; 8 nucleotides align to TRBD2. With 4 bases clipped from V and 7 bases from J, the junction kept 12 bases outside the gene matches. The CDR3 is 16 amino acids. The germline gives CDR1 MGHRA, CDR2 YSYEKL. The CDR3 DNA follows: TGCGCCAGCAGCCCCTTAGGGAGCGGGAGATTAAATGAGCAGTTCTTC. This codes for CASSPLGSGRLNEQFF.

The chain is built from TRBV15 and TRBJ2-7; D perhaps matches TRBD1 (6 bases). Germline V gives CDR1 LNHNV, CDR2 YYDKDF (reference sequence). The CDR3 extends over 19 amino acids. V was clipped by 0 bases and J by 4 bases, with 25 bases between them. CDR3 coding DNA: TGTGCCACCAGCAGAGATAAGGGCTCTCTCCCTCGGACAGTATACGAGCAGTACTTC. Translation gives CATSRDKGSLPRTVYEQYF. Full variable domain (remainder filled in from reference TRBV15 and TRBJ2-7): DAMVIQNPRYQVTQFGKPVTLSCSQTLNHNVMYWYQQKSSQAPKLLFHYYDKDFNNEADTPDNFQSRRPNTSFCFLDIRSPGLGDTAMYLCATSRDKGSLPRTVYEQYFGPGTRLTVT.

The chain employs TRBV18 and TRBJ2-5, with 10 bases aligning to TRBD1. The junction had 6 bases not matched to a gene; V was cut back by 6 bases and J by 2 bases. The germline gives CDR1 KGHSH, CDR2 LQKENI. There are 15 residues in the CDR3. CDR3 sequence: CASSPTGGGQETQYF. CDR3 bases: TGTGCCAGCTCTCCGACAGGGGGCGGACAAGAGACCCAGTACTTC.

This rearrangement joins TRBV9 to TRBJ2-3; D is unresolved. This CDR3 is 14 amino acids long. CDR1 and CDR2 (germline): SGDLS, YYNGEE. V was trimmed by 3 bases and J by 3 bases, leaving 11 bases between them. The CDR3 DNA sequence: TGTGCCAGCAGCGAGCCCCTTCGTACAGATACGCAGTATTTT. It encodes CASSEPLRTDTQYF.

V is TRBV9 and J is TRBJ1-1; 8 bases are a match to TRBD1. There are 15 residues in the CDR3. Per germline, CDR1 SGDLS and CDR2 YYNGEE. With V trimmed by 3 bases and J by 4 bases, 8 bases remained unmatched. The DNA for the CDR3 is TGTGCCAGCAGCGGGACAGGGTCGAGGAGCACTGAAGCTTTCTTT. Encoded protein: CASSGTGSRSTEAFF.

The CDR3 sequence: CASSLTGQAEQYF. The CDR3 coding sequence is TGTGCCAGCAGCTTAACGGGACAGGCCGAGCAGTACTTC. This sequence joins TRBV5-5 and TRBJ2-7, with 8 bases aligning to TRBD1. The length of the CDR3 is 13 residues. CDR1 SGHKS and CDR2 YYEKEE come from the germline V gene (reference sequence). Trimming removed 2 bases from V and 6 bases from J; junction bases left unmatched: 4.

The CDR3 DNA reads as TGCGCCAGCAGCTTGGCAGGGGGTTTGAGCTCCTACGAGCAGTACTTC. Translating gives CASSLAGGLSSYEQYF. The chain joins TRBV5-1 to TRBJ2-7, with 7 bases lining up with TRBD1. This CDR3 has 16 amino acids. Looked up from germline, CDR1 is SGHRS and CDR2 is YFSETQ. The V gene end was trimmed by 0 bases and the J gene end by 0 bases; junction bases not matched to a gene: 6.

This clone occurred once. This chain joins TRBV19 and TRBJ2-3; D unresolved. Germline V CDR1 and CDR2: LNHDA, SQIVND (reference sequence). The CDR3 runs 15 residues. V was pared by 4 bases and J by 0 bases, with 11 bases between. CDR3 sequence: CASSTPRASTDTQYF. The CDR3 DNA reads TGTGCCAGTAGTACCCCGAGAGCAAGCACAGATACGCAGTATTTT.

This clone appeared once. This chain uses TRBV14 with TRBJ1-3, with a tentative D call TRBD1 (6 bases). CDR1 SGHDN and CDR2 FVKESK come from the germline V gene. This CDR3 contains 17 residues. CDR3 nucleotide sequence: TGTGATCCGTGGGGTGAAGTGACAGGTAACTCTGGAAACACCATATATTTT. Translation: CDPWGEVTGNSGNTIYF.

The V gene is TRBV4-1, the J gene TRBJ1-2, with D unresolved. Trimming cost V 5 bases and J 2 bases, with 6 bases left between them. This CDR3 region has 12 residues. The germline gives CDR1 MGHRA, CDR2 YSYEKL. CDR3 in DNA: TGCGCCAGCAGCACGGGAAACTATGGCTACACCTTC. Translating it yields CASSTGNYGYTF.